One sample yielded the 26 T cell receptor beta chains listed below, sequenced in a study of OX40 agonist ivuxolimab in advanced cancers. Sequencing was performed with immunoSEQ multiplex PCR; in TCRdb, only in-frame clones are kept and a portion is missing. The sample has more than 55,000 clones, approximately 88% seen once. The specimen comprised CD4+ or CD8+ T cells sorted from blood, sampled in a trial of the OX40 agonist ivuxolimab. The receptors were gathered from an adult with an advanced solid tumor such as melanoma, head and neck, liver or kidney cancer.

V is TRBV15 and J is TRBJ1-1; D not resolved. With 0 bases removed from V and 0 bases from J, the gap between germline ends came to 5 bases. Germline CDR1 LNHNV, CDR2 YYDKDF (reference sequence). This CDR3 is 14 amino acids long. The CDR3 DNA reads as TGTGCCACCAGCAGAGATTGGATGAACACTGAAGCTTTCTTT. Amino acid sequence: CATSRDWMNTEAFF.

The chain combines TRBV9 with TRBJ2-1, with 8 bases that match TRBD2. The CDR3 is 15 amino acids. V was clipped by 0 bases and J by 2 bases; unmatched bases: 1. Per germline, CDR1 SGDLS and CDR2 YYNGEE. This chain's CDR3 is CASSVDGRAYNEQFF. Here the CDR3 DNA reads TGTGCCAGCAGCGTAGACGGGAGGGCCTACAATGAGCAGTTCTTC.

V gene TRBV19 combines with J gene TRBJ2-1; D remains ambiguous. Per germline, CDR1 LNHDA and CDR2 SQIVND (reference sequence). CDR3 size: 17 residues. The V end was cut by 0 bases, the J end by 5 bases, with 17 bases between. The CDR3 region has the DNA TGTGCCAGTAGTATAGATCCGCCGGGTATGGGTGACAATGAGCAGTTCTTC. Its protein is CASSIDPPGMGDNEQFF.

The J gene is TRBJ2-5, the V gene TRBV6-4, with 12 nucleotides matching TRBD2. Trimming took 6 bases from V and 4 from J; bases not matched to a gene: 6. The CDR3 contains 15 residues. Germline V gene lookup returns CDR1 MRHNA and CDR2 SNTAGT. In nucleotides, the CDR3 is TGTGCCAGCAGGGCTAGCGGGGGGGCGGGAGAGACCCAGTACTTC. It yields the protein CASRASGGAGETQYF.

The chain combines TRBV9 with TRBJ2-5; possible D gene TRBD1, 5 bases. Germline V gene lookup returns CDR1 SGDLS and CDR2 YYNGEE. The CDR3 is 15 amino acids. With 0 bases removed from V and 5 bases from J, the gap between germline ends came to 14 bases. CDR3 sequence (DNA): TGTGCCAGCAGCGTAGGAGGCAGGGCGGCCGAGACCCAGTACTTC. Its translation is CASSVGGRAAETQYF.

CDR3 protein: CASSLGTGDGTEAFF. The CDR3 DNA is TGCGCCAGCAGCTTGGGTACAGGGGATGGAACTGAAGCTTTCTTT. V usage is TRBV5-1 and J usage is TRBJ1-1, with 7 bases matching TRBD1. CDR1 is SGHRS, CDR2 YFSETQ, per germline. This CDR3 is built from 15 residues. J lost 5 bases, V lost 0 bases, and 7 bases had no gene match.

The chain is built from TRBV18 and TRBJ2-3, with D possibly matching TRBD2 (5 bases). The CDR3 is 13 amino acids. Trimming left V 3 bases short and J 2 bases short, with 6 bases between. The V gene's germline CDR1 is KGHSH and CDR2 LQKENI. Written as DNA, the CDR3 is TGTGCCAGCTCACCGGACTTCACAGATACGCAGTATTTT. This gives the protein CASSPDFTDTQYF.

The gene calls are TRBV2 and TRBJ2-7, with a weak D call TRBD2 (5 bases). Trimming left V 4 bases short and J 0 bases short, with 10 bases between. Germline V gene sequence: CDR1 SNHLY, CDR2 FYNNEI. CDR3 length equals 14 residues. CDR3 DNA: TGTGCCAGCAGTGGACTACCCAGCTCCTACGAGCAGTACTTC. Encoded protein: CASSGLPSSYEQYF.

V gene TRBV30 combines with J gene TRBJ1-6; 7 bases align to TRBD1. CDR1 and CDR2 from the germline V gene are GTSNPN and SVGIG (reference sequence). V gave up 2 bases and J gave up 8 bases; unmatched junction bases: 6. The CDR3 is 14 amino acids. The CDR3 sequence: CAWSLGQPDSPLHF. In nucleotides, the CDR3 is TGTGCCTGGAGTTTGGGACAGCCAGATTCACCCCTCCACTTT.

The J gene is TRBJ2-7, the V gene TRBV6-1; D remains ambiguous. The germline gives CDR1 MNHNS, CDR2 SASEGT. Trimming pared 2 bases from V and 6 bases from J, leaving 14 bases between. This CDR3 has 14 amino acids. CDR3 protein: CASSESRYVLEQYV. In DNA form, the CDR3 reads TGTGCCAGCAGTGAATCGAGGTACGTGCTCGAGCAGTACGTC.

The chain links TRBV14 to TRBJ1-1; a weak D match, TRBD1 (6 bases). Germline assignment: CDR1 SGHDN and CDR2 FVKESK. V was clipped by 7 bases and J by 2 bases, with 14 bases between them. There are 14 residues in the CDR3. The CDR3 spells CASTPTGSNTEAFF. The CDR3 DNA is TGTGCCAGCACTCCAACAGGGTCTAACACTGAAGCTTTCTTT.

The sample holds a few counts of this clone. J is TRBJ2-1 and V is TRBV15; D call uncertain. Per the germline V gene, CDR1 is LNHNV and CDR2 is YYDKDF (reference sequence). V was trimmed by 4 bases and J by 6 bases, leaving 10 bases between them. The CDR3 sequence is 13 residues long. CDR3 region: CATSNPSGNEQFF. In nucleotides, the CDR3 is TGTGCCACCAGCAACCCCTCGGGCAATGAGCAGTTCTTC.

The chain uses TRBV28 and TRBJ1-2; TRBD1 agrees at 9 bases. CDR1 is MDHEN, CDR2 SYDVKM, per germline. V was clipped by 4 bases and J by 4 bases; unmatched bases: 7. There are 15 residues in the CDR3. CDR3 in amino acids: CASSSYRGQVYGYTF. CDR3 DNA: TGTGCCAGCAGTTCGTACAGGGGGCAGGTCTATGGCTACACCTTC.

The chain joins TRBV6-5 to TRBJ2-1, with no clear D. The CDR3 length is 14 residues. Trimming pared 5 bases from V and 0 bases from J, leaving 8 bases between. CDR1 and CDR2 (germline): MNHEY, SVGAGI. CDR3 bases: TGTGCCAGCAGTCATAGTAGCTCCTACAATGAGCAGTTCTTC. Its protein product is CASSHSSSYNEQFF.

The rearrangement joins TRBV7-9 to TRBJ2-1, with 7 bases identical to TRBD2. Germline CDR1 and CDR2: SEHNR and FQNEAQ (reference sequence). Trimming cost V 1 base and J 4 bases; bases outside gene matches: 7. The CDR3 sequence is 16 residues long. In nucleotides, the CDR3 is TGTGCCAGCAGCTTAGGGCCAGCGGGAAGGTACAATGAGCAGTTCTTC. Translation: CASSLGPAGRYNEQFF.

The table lists this clone with a count of one. CDR3 nucleotides: TGTGCCAGCAGACAACCTAGCACAGATACGCAGTATTTT. Amino acids: CASRQPSTDTQYF. This chain links TRBV7-9 with TRBJ2-3; D unclear. The V gene's germline CDR1 is SEHNR and CDR2 FQNEAQ (reference sequence). This CDR3 is 13 amino acids long. The V and J ends lost 6 bases and 0 bases respectively, with 7 bases between them.

This sequence joins TRBV10-1 and TRBJ1-3; tentatively, D is TRBD1 (6 bases). Per germline, CDR1 WNHNN and CDR2 SYGVQD (reference sequence). This CDR3 is 16 amino acids long. Trimming left V 0 bases short and J 5 bases short, with 14 bases between. The CDR3 here is CASSESERGWRNTIYF. CDR3 nucleotides: TGCGCCAGCAGTGAGTCTGAGAGGGGGTGGCGAAACACCATATATTTT.

The V gene is TRBV5-4, the J gene TRBJ1-2; D is perhaps TRBD1 (5 bases). The length of the CDR3 is 15 residues. Deletions cut 0 bases from V and 0 bases from J, with 9 bases between. Germline assignment: CDR1 SGHNT and CDR2 YYREEE (reference sequence). This CDR3 is CASSLDQGPNYGYTF. The CDR3 DNA reads TGTGCCAGCAGCTTGGATCAGGGTCCTAACTATGGCTACACCTTC.

V usage is TRBV7-8 and J usage is TRBJ2-7; TRBD1 or TRBD2 may be the D gene (5 bases each). This CDR3 spans 13 amino acids. V lost 3 bases to trimming and J lost 2 bases, with 8 bases between them. In germline, CDR1 is SGHVS, CDR2 FQNEAQ. CDR3 loop: CASSLGRTYEQYV. CDR3 in DNA: TGTGCCAGCAGCTTGGGACGGACCTACGAGCAGTACGTC.

This sequence joins TRBV28 and TRBJ2-1; the D is unclear. The CDR3 loop spans 11 amino acids. Germline lookup yields CDR1 MDHEN and CDR2 SYDVKM. The V end was cut by 5 bases, the J end by 6 bases, with 5 bases between. The CDR3 spells CASSAINEQFF. The CDR3 DNA follows: TGTGCCAGCAGTGCCATCAATGAGCAGTTCTTC.

The CDR3 here is CASSLLDSRDGYTF. The DNA of the CDR3 is TGTGCCAGCAGTTTATTGGACTCCAGGGATGGCTACACCTTC. V and J are TRBV28 and TRBJ1-2, with D perhaps matching TRBD1 (5 bases). This CDR3 has 14 amino acids. The V end lost 1 base, the J end lost 6 bases, and 12 bases lay between the germline ends. Germline V gene data show CDR1 as MDHEN and CDR2 as SYDVKM.

The V gene is TRBV27, the J gene TRBJ1-2, with a possible D match to TRBD1 (6 bases). This CDR3 is built from 16 residues. The germline V and J ends were trimmed by 2 bases and 5 bases, with 18 bases remaining between them. CDR1 is MNHEY and CDR2 is SMNVEV in the germline V gene (reference sequence). CDR3 amino acids: CASSLPGQRVEYGYTF. The CDR3, as DNA: TGTGCCAGCAGTTTACCCGGACAGAGGGTCGAGTATGGCTACACCTTC.

V is TRBV10-1 and J is TRBJ1-6; D might be TRBD1 (6 bases). Per the germline V gene, CDR1 is WNHNN and CDR2 is SYGVQD (reference sequence). V lost 0 bases to trimming and J lost 5 bases, with 8 bases between them. The CDR3 length is 15 residues. The CDR3 coding sequence is TGCGCCAGCAGTGAGTCCCAGGGGAATAATTCACCCCTCCACTTT. Residues: CASSESQGNNSPLHF.

The J gene is TRBJ2-3, the V gene TRBV14; D is possibly TRBD1 or TRBD2 (5 bases each). In germline, CDR1 is SGHDN, CDR2 FVKESK. The V end lost 0 bases, the J end lost 6 bases, and 13 bases lay between the germline ends. The CDR3 has 15 residues. The CDR3 region is CASSQDWGSWDTQYF. Written as DNA, the CDR3 is TGTGCCAGCAGCCAAGATTGGGGGAGTTGGGATACGCAGTATTTT.

The V and J genes are TRBV5-1 and TRBJ2-5; D is uncertain. This CDR3 has 15 amino acids. Between the trimmed V and J ends, which lost 2 bases and 1 base, there was a span of 12 bases. The germline V gene has CDR1 SGHRS and CDR2 YFSETQ. In DNA, the CDR3 is TGCGCCAGCAGCTTCCAGAATATACTCCAAGAGACCCAGTACTTC. Translated, it gives CASSFQNILQETQYF.

Notes on this clone: This may be a read error, as it is one base from a much larger clone. This chain uses TRBV5-6 with TRBJ2-7, with D perhaps given as TRBD1 or TRBD2 (5 bases each). The V and J ends lost 5 bases and 0 bases respectively, with 9 bases between them. Germline V gives CDR1 SGHDT, CDR2 YYEEEE. The CDR3 is 13 residues long. The CDR3 loop reads CASRPGTSYEQYF. The CDR3 DNA follows: TGTGCCAGCAGACCCGGGACCTCCTACGAGCAGTACTTC.